These 21 T cell receptor beta chains came from one sample sequenced in a study of type 1 regulatory T cells. Using its own MiXCR run on the reads, TCRdb lists one record per CDR3 protein. The repertoire has roughly 71,000 distinct CDR3 sequences, about a fifth of them found once; the top ten carry roughly 8.3%. Whole-study results and caveats: Compared with non-Tr1 cells, Tr1 cells showed a narrower TCR repertoire.

These receptors lack a known antigen. Sequences were obtained from cultured type 1 regulatory T (Tr1) cells, either the whole culture or a sorted fraction (not recorded which). These TCRs come from a human donor in good health.

This rearrangement joins TRBV28 to TRBJ2-1; no firm D call. The CDR3 has 14 amino acids. The V gene lost 1 base and the J gene lost 8 bases, with 12 bases spanning the gap. From germline, CDR1 is MDHEN and CDR2 SYDVKM. For the CDR3, the DNA is TGTGCCAGCAGTTTATCCTTACTTATACATGAGCAGTTCTTC. The encoded protein is CASSLSLLIHEQFF.

This clonotype was seen many times. The rearrangement links TRBV10-3 to TRBJ2-1; 10 nucleotides agree with TRBD2. CDR1 ENHRY and CDR2 SYGVKD come from the germline V gene. With 8 bases clipped from V and 4 bases from J, the junction kept 8 bases outside the gene matches. The CDR3 has 15 amino acids. In DNA, the CDR3 is TGTGCCATCGGGGCGGGACTAGCGCATTACAATGAGCAGTTCTTC. Its translation is CAIGAGLAHYNEQFF.

In this sample, this clonotype turned up a few times. The chain employs TRBV20-1 and TRBJ2-5; the D is unclear. In germline, CDR1 is DFQATT, CDR2 SNEGSKA (reference sequence). The CDR3 has 11 residues. Trimming pared 8 bases from V and 4 bases from J, leaving 11 bases between. CDR3 sequence reads: CSSPEIETQYF. In DNA, the CDR3 is TGCAGTTCCCCTGAGATAGAGACCCAGTACTTC.

In regard to this clonotype: Germline is not matched at one junction end, which may reflect a read error. V is TRBV7-2 and J is TRBJ1-5; D might be TRBD1 (6 bases). CDR3 length: 14 amino acids. From germline, CDR1 is SGHTA and CDR2 FQGNSA. The CDR3 DNA follows: TGTGCCAGCAGTACAGGGAATAGCAATCAGCCCCAACATTTT. Encoded protein: CASSTGNSNQPQHF.

This clonotype turned up a few times. This chain joins TRBV5-1 and TRBJ2-3; 9 bases agree with TRBD1. V shed 3 bases and J 6 bases; nucleotides not matched to a gene: 5. The CDR3 is 14 amino acids. The germline CDR1 and CDR2 sequences are SGHRS and YFSETQ. The CDR3 DNA is TGCGCCAGCAGCTCGGGACAGGGTGGCGATACGCAGTATTTT. Translation: CASSSGQGGDTQYF.

This clonotype was detected only a few times. This may arise from a read error, as a much more abundant clone is one base away. The V gene is TRBV20-1, the J gene TRBJ2-7, with 11 positions matching TRBD2. The CDR3 loop spans 14 amino acids. Germline V gene data show CDR1 as DFQATT and CDR2 as SNEGSKA (reference sequence). The CDR3 DNA follows: TGCAGTGCTAGACACGGGACTAGCGGCTACGAGCGGTACTTC. This sequence encodes CSARHGTSGYERYF.

This clonotype was seen many times. V usage is TRBV2 and J usage is TRBJ1-5, with 9 bases matching TRBD1. The V and J ends lost 6 bases and 4 bases, in that order; junction bases with no gene match: 4. This CDR3 is 14 amino acids long. Germline assignment: CDR1 SNHLY and CDR2 FYNNEI. CDR3 protein: CASRNDRGNQPQHF. DNA of the CDR3: TGTGCCAGCAGAAATGACAGGGGGAATCAGCCCCAGCATTTT.

This clonotype was seen only a few times. CDR3: CATSDYSGEGTDTQYF. DNA of the CDR3: TGTGCCACCAGTGACTATAGCGGAGAGGGCACAGATACGCAGTATTTT. The V call is TRBV24-1, the J call TRBJ2-3, with D possibly matching TRBD2 (6 bases). This CDR3 comprises 16 residues. Germline CDR1 reads KGHDR; CDR2 reads SFDVKD. Trimming shortened V by 4 bases and J by 1 base, and 14 bases separated the two germline ends.

This clonotype was counted only a few times. V and J are TRBV6-2 or TRBV6-3 and TRBJ1-4; no clear D. With 2 bases removed from V and 8 bases from J, the gap between germline ends came to 3 bases. The CDR3 extends over 11 amino acids. The V gene's germline CDR1 is MNHEY and CDR2 SVGEGT. CDR3 amino acids: CASSYDEKLFF. CDR3 sequence (DNA): TGTGCCAGCAGTTACGACGAAAAACTGTTTTTT.

The chain employs TRBV12-3 or TRBV12-4 and TRBJ2-7, with 8 bases that match TRBD2. V lost 7 bases to trimming and J lost 5 bases; unmatched junction nucleotides: 10. This CDR3 has 14 amino acids. The CDR3 DNA reads as TGTGCCAGCACCTCGTCCGGGGGGGCCCACGAGCAGTACTTC. Its protein product is CASTSSGGAHEQYF.

The chain uses TRBV20-1 and TRBJ2-7; 13 nucleotides match TRBD2. The germline gives CDR1 DFQATT, CDR2 SNEGSKA (reference sequence). The CDR3 spans 14 residues. With 6 bases clipped from V and 2 bases from J, the junction kept 4 bases outside the gene matches. The CDR3: CSAQTSGGTYEQYF. CDR3 bases: TGCAGTGCCCAGACTAGCGGGGGGACCTACGAGCAGTACTTC.

The chain links TRBV20-1 to TRBJ1-1, with 8 bases lining up with TRBD1. In germline, CDR1 is DFQATT, CDR2 SNEGSKA (reference sequence). The CDR3 is made up of 15 amino acids. With 3 bases clipped from V and 3 bases from J, the junction kept 9 bases outside the gene matches. CDR3 sequence reads: CSARGPGQDDTEAFF. The CDR3 nucleotides are TGCAGTGCTAGGGGTCCGGGACAGGATGACACTGAAGCTTTCTTT.

This clonotype was detected only a few times. This rearrangement joins TRBV29-1 to TRBJ1-1; D possibly corresponds to TRBD1 (5 bases). The CDR3 runs 12 residues. Germline-derived CDR1 and CDR2 are SQVTM and ANQGSEA. V was pared by 3 bases and J by 2 bases, with 7 bases between. The CDR3 is CSVERGNTEAFF. The CDR3 DNA follows: TGCAGCGTTGAGAGGGGAAACACTGAAGCTTTCTTT. The full variable domain, its missing parts supplied by reference TRBV29-1 and TRBJ1-1, is SAVISQKPSRDICQRGTSLTIQCQVDSQVTMMFWYRQQPGQSLTLIATANQGSEATYESGFVIDKFPISRPNLTFSTLTVSNMSPEDSSIYLCSVERGNTEAFFGQGTRLTVV.

This clonotype was observed a few times. The genes are TRBV27 and TRBJ2-7; D is possibly TRBD2 (6 bases). V lost 2 bases, J lost 7 bases, and 18 bases lay in between. The CDR3 has 15 residues. Germline lookup yields CDR1 MNHEY and CDR2 SMNVEV (reference sequence). CDR3 protein: CASSLIGGALGEQYF. The DNA for the CDR3 is TGTGCCAGCAGTTTAATTGGCGGGGCCCTTGGGGAGCAGTACTTC.

Only a few counts were recorded for this clonotype. The chain recombines TRBV20-1 with TRBJ2-1; 10 bases are a match to TRBD2. Per the germline V gene, CDR1 is DFQATT and CDR2 is SNEGSKA (reference sequence). The CDR3 is 15 residues long. The junction had 8 bases not matched to a gene; V was cut back by 2 bases and J by 7 bases. CDR3 sequence: CSARSLAGVGNEQFF. In DNA, the CDR3 is TGCAGTGCTAGAAGTCTAGCGGGAGTAGGGAATGAGCAGTTCTTC.

The chain has TRBV3-1 and TRBJ1-2, with D possibly TRBD1 on 5 matching bases. Trimming stripped 4 bases from V and 4 bases from J, with 16 bases between. Germline V gives CDR1 LGHDT, CDR2 YNNKEL (reference sequence). The CDR3 totals 15 residues. In nucleotides, the CDR3 is TGTGCCAGCAGCCGAAACTCACAGGAGGTCTATGGCTACACCTTC. It encodes CASSRNSQEVYGYTF.

There are a few counts of this clonotype. The rearrangement links TRBV5-1 to TRBJ2-3; 8 bases map to TRBD2. In germline, CDR1 is SGHRS, CDR2 YFSETQ. V dropped 4 bases and J dropped 0; count of bases not matched to a gene: 7. This CDR3 is built from 16 residues. The CDR3 is CASSPPTSGSTDTQYF. CDR3 in DNA: TGCGCCAGCAGCCCCCCAACTAGCGGAAGCACAGATACGCAGTATTTT.

The chain is built from TRBV7-2 and TRBJ2-7, with D maybe TRBD1 (5 bases). This CDR3 is 13 amino acids long. From germline, CDR1 is SGHTA and CDR2 FQGNSA. V lost 3 bases, J lost 4 bases, and 10 bases lay in between. The CDR3 DNA reads as TGTGCCAGCAGCTTCCAGGGTCCTTACGAGCAGTACTTC. Amino acid sequence: CASSFQGPYEQYF.

The genes are TRBV27 and TRBJ2-2; TRBD1 aligns across 9 bases. Per germline, CDR1 MNHEY and CDR2 SMNVEV (reference sequence). The trim removed 2 bases at V and 5 bases at J, leaving 18 bases unmatched. This CDR3 contains 20 residues. The CDR3 DNA sequence: TGTGCCAGCAGTTTAGCGCCGGGACAGGGCTATTCCCATAGGACCGGGGAGCTGTTTTTT. Protein product: CASSLAPGQGYSHRTGELFF.

This clonotype occurred many times. The rearrangement joins TRBV6-2 or TRBV6-3 to TRBJ2-5; D ambiguous. The CDR3 has 12 amino acids. The V and J ends lost 5 bases and 4 bases respectively, with 8 bases between them. The V gene's germline CDR1 is MNHEY and CDR2 SVGEGT. CDR3 protein: CASSLRTETQYF. In nucleotides, the CDR3 is TGTGCCAGCAGTCTACGTACAGAGACCCAGTACTTC.

The rearrangement uses TRBV3-1 and TRBJ2-5; D gene unclear. The germline V and J ends were trimmed by 4 bases and 0 bases, with 18 bases remaining between them. Per germline, CDR1 LGHDT and CDR2 YNNKEL (reference sequence). This CDR3 comprises 17 residues. The CDR3 DNA follows: TGTGCCAGCAGCCGCGCGGTCCTTCCTCCCTACCAAGAGACCCAGTACTTC. Its translation is CASSRAVLPPYQETQYF.